The 21 T cell receptor beta chains in this list originate from one sample, sequenced in a study of cytomegalovirus exposure and HLA in healthy donors. Assay: immunoSEQ multiplex PCR; the TCRdb copy retains only in-frame clones and omits some. Of approximately 220,000 clones in the sample, over 70% are singletons; the top ten hold over 11%. Sequenced material: PBMCs. The receptors come from a young woman in good health and CMV-seropositive.

This chain connects TRBV18 to TRBJ1-3, with 7 bases that match TRBD1. CDR1 and CDR2 (germline): KGHSH, LQKENI. V was clipped by 3 bases and J by 0 bases; unmatched bases: 2. CDR3 length equals 15 residues. The CDR3 coding sequence is TGTGCCAGCTCACCGGGACAGCTCTCTGGAAACACCATATATTTT. Amino acid sequence: CASSPGQLSGNTIYF.

The chain recombines TRBV29-1 with TRBJ1-2; 9 bases map to TRBD1. V shed 6 bases, J shed 4 bases, and the junction held 24 bases outside the gene matches. The CDR3 totals 19 residues. In germline, CDR1 is SQVTM, CDR2 ANQGSEA. CDR3 DNA: TGCAGCGTAGCGGGACAGGGCGAAGTCGATAGAGGGGGCGGCTATGGCTACACCTTC. Its translation is CSVAGQGEVDRGGGYGYTF.

The chain combines TRBV7-9 with TRBJ1-1; TRBD1 is a possible D gene (6 bases). Germline V CDR1 and CDR2: SEHNR, FQNEAQ (reference sequence). The V and J ends lost 5 bases and 8 bases respectively, with 9 bases between them. The CDR3 loop spans 11 amino acids. The CDR3 DNA sequence: TGTGCCAGCAGCATTACAGGGGAAGCTTTCTTT. Translation gives CASSITGEAFF. The entire variable domain, with the rest obtained from reference TRBV7-9 and TRBJ1-1, is as follows: DTGVSQNPRHKITKRGQNVTFRCDPISEHNRLYWYRQTLGQGPEFLTYFQNEAQLEKSRLLSDRFSAERPKGSFSTLEIQRTEQGDSAMYLCASSITGEAFFGQGTRLTVV.

This clone came up a few times. This chain links TRBV7-2 with TRBJ1-2, with D possibly TRBD1 on 5 matching bases. The V end lost 1 base, the J end lost 8 bases, and 11 bases lay between the germline ends. CDR1 and CDR2 from the germline V gene are SGHTA and FQGNSA. This CDR3 has 13 amino acids. The DNA of the CDR3 is TGTGCCAGCAGCTTAGTGGGGACGAAGGGCTACACCTTC. It translates to CASSLVGTKGYTF.

The CDR3 bases are TGTGCCAGCAGCCCGGGTACTGACTCCTACGAGCAGTACTTC. Translating it yields CASSPGTDSYEQYF. The chain couples TRBV7-9 to TRBJ2-7; no clear D. V was pared by 5 bases and J by 0 bases, with 11 bases between. The germline V gene encodes CDR1 SEHNR and CDR2 FQNEAQ (reference sequence). This CDR3 contains 14 residues.

The V and J genes are TRBV5-4 and TRBJ1-2; D ambiguous. The V gene's germline CDR1 is SGHNT and CDR2 YYREEE (reference sequence). This CDR3 contains 15 residues. The V end was cut by 2 bases, the J end by 2 bases, with 13 bases between. The DNA of the CDR3 is TGTGCCAGCAGCTTAGGGTATAGGGAAAACTATGGCTACACCTTC. The encoded protein is CASSLGYRENYGYTF.

The chain carries TRBV5-1 and TRBJ2-1; 10 nucleotides match TRBD1. CDR1 SGHRS and CDR2 YFSETQ come from the germline V gene. V shed 3 bases, J shed 6 bases, and the junction held 3 bases outside the gene matches. CDR3 size: 14 residues. CDR3 residues: CASSWRDRGNEQFF. CDR3 coding DNA: TGCGCCAGCAGCTGGCGGGACAGGGGCAATGAGCAGTTCTTC. The full variable domain, rest sourced from reference TRBV5-1 and TRBJ2-1, is KAGVTQTPRYLIKTRGQQVTLSCSPISGHRSVSWYQQTPGQGLQFLFEYFSETQRNKGNFPGRFSGRQFSNSRSEMNVSTLELGDSALYLCASSWRDRGNEQFFGPGTRLTVL.

The chain carries TRBV5-1 and TRBJ2-3; no reliable D call. CDR1 is SGHRS and CDR2 is YFSETQ in the germline V gene. Trimming shortened V by 1 base and J by 2 bases, and 14 bases separated the two germline ends. The CDR3 runs to 16 residues. The CDR3 coding sequence is TGCGCCAGCAGCTTGTGGCCCCTGGACGTCACAGATACGCAGTATTTT. Its translation: CASSLWPLDVTDTQYF.

This chain uses TRBV5-1 with TRBJ2-7; D might be TRBD2 (6 bases). The V end lost 4 bases, the J end lost 2 bases, and 7 bases lay between the germline ends. This CDR3 region has 12 residues. Germline CDR1 reads SGHRS; CDR2 reads YFSETQ. This CDR3 is CASSQRAYEQYF. CDR3 nucleotide sequence: TGCGCCAGCAGCCAGCGGGCCTACGAGCAGTACTTC.

The chain is built from TRBV7-8 and TRBJ2-2; perhaps TRBD2 as D (6 bases). Trimming left V 2 bases short and J 7 bases short, with 8 bases between. Per germline, CDR1 SGHVS and CDR2 FQNEAQ. The CDR3 covers 13 residues. The CDR3 DNA is TGTGCCAGCAGCTTATTGCGGGGCGGGGAGCTGTTTTTT. It encodes CASSLLRGGELFF.

The chain joins TRBV30 to TRBJ2-1; TRBD2 is a possible D gene (6 bases). The CDR3 loop spans 16 amino acids. CDR1 is GTSNPN, CDR2 SVGIG, per germline (reference sequence). With 3 bases removed from V and 2 bases from J, the gap between germline ends came to 17 bases. The CDR3 spells CAWRGISGGTYNEQFF. CDR3 nucleotide sequence: TGTGCCTGGAGGGGAATTAGCGGAGGGACCTACAATGAGCAGTTCTTC.

In its sample, this clone is medium-sized. The chain joins TRBV6-1 to TRBJ2-7; no definite D call. Germline CDR1 reads MNHNS; CDR2 reads SASEGT. The germline V and J ends were trimmed by 7 bases and 3 bases, with 13 bases remaining between them. The CDR3 covers 13 residues. DNA of the CDR3: TGTGCCAGCACTATCGTTCCCAGCTACGAGCAGTACTTC. Translating gives CASTIVPSYEQYF.

The V and J genes are TRBV30 and TRBJ1-2, with 10 nucleotides matching TRBD1. The germline V gene encodes CDR1 GTSNPN and CDR2 SVGIG (reference sequence). With 5 bases clipped from V and 8 bases from J, the junction kept 2 bases outside the gene matches. The CDR3 sequence is 11 residues long. The CDR3 sequence: CAWGTGVGYTF. As DNA, the CDR3 is TGTGCCTGGGGGACAGGGGTGGGCTACACCTTC.

This clone was detected once. The chain combines TRBV29-1 with TRBJ2-7; 8 bases line up with TRBD1. This CDR3 comprises 15 residues. V shed 0 bases, J shed 1 base, and the junction held 5 bases outside the gene matches. Germline V gene sequence: CDR1 SQVTM, CDR2 ANQGSEA. The CDR3 DNA is TGCAGCGTTGAAGATCTCAGGGGGCAATCCTACGAGCAGTACTTC. Translated: CSVEDLRGQSYEQYF.

The chain joins TRBV7-9 to TRBJ1-2, with D hard to call. The CDR3 is 13 amino acids. From germline, CDR1 is SEHNR and CDR2 FQNEAQ (reference sequence). Trimming took 1 base from V and 8 from J, leaving 11 bases between them. Here the CDR3 DNA reads TGTGCCAGCAGCTTAGGAGGTGCGGAGGGCTACACCTTC. As protein: CASSLGGAEGYTF.

The chain uses TRBV6-1 and TRBJ1-1; TRBD1 might be the D (5 bases). The CDR3 runs 12 residues. The V end lost 8 bases, the J end lost 10 bases, and 17 bases lay between the germline ends. Looked up from germline, CDR1 is MNHNS and CDR2 is SASEGT. CDR3: CASDLRTRGAFF. CDR3 DNA: TGTGCCAGCGACTTACGTACAAGGGGAGCTTTCTTT.

This clone was recorded once. This chain joins TRBV27 and TRBJ2-1, with D possibly being TRBD1 (6 bases). The V end lost 4 bases, the J end lost 7 bases, and 17 bases lay between the germline ends. Looked up from germline, CDR1 is MNHEY and CDR2 is SMNVEV (reference sequence). This CDR3 region has 15 residues. CDR3 bases: TGTGCCAGCAGTTCAGAGCAGGGGTCCGGTAATGAGCAGTTCTTC. This codes for CASSSEQGSGNEQFF.

The chain has TRBV30 and TRBJ1-3; unclear D gene. CDR3 size: 13 residues. With 1 base removed from V and 4 bases from J, the gap between germline ends came to 8 bases. Per the germline V gene, CDR1 is GTSNPN and CDR2 is SVGIG (reference sequence). Here the CDR3 reads CAWSGDSGNTIYF. CDR3 DNA: TGTGCCTGGAGTGGAGATTCCGGAAACACCATATATTTT.

This chain connects TRBV2 to TRBJ1-2; perhaps TRBD1 as D (5 bases). This CDR3 has 14 amino acids. CDR1 is SNHLY, CDR2 FYNNEI, per germline. V was cut by 7 bases and J by 4 bases, with 16 bases left in between. The CDR3 protein is CASIWLPRGYGYTF. CDR3 nucleotide sequence: TGTGCCAGCATCTGGCTCCCGAGGGGCTATGGCTACACCTTC.

V and J are TRBV29-1 and TRBJ1-1, with D possibly being TRBD1 (6 bases). Between the trimmed V and J ends, which lost 6 bases and 0 bases, there was a span of 14 bases. CDR3 length: 14 amino acids. Germline CDR1 and CDR2: SQVTM and ANQGSEA. Here the CDR3 reads CSVRTVTMNTEAFF. The DNA for the CDR3 is TGCAGCGTACGGACAGTAACTATGAACACTGAAGCTTTCTTT.

The chain couples TRBV2 to TRBJ1-2; D is ambiguous. This CDR3 has 13 residues. Trimming stripped 2 bases from V and 4 bases from J, with 8 bases between. Germline-derived CDR1 and CDR2 are SNHLY and FYNNEI. CDR3 sequence: CASSEREIYGYTF. As DNA, the CDR3 is TGTGCCAGCAGTGAAAGGGAGATCTATGGCTACACCTTC.